Listed below are T cell receptor beta chains from one sample, sequenced in a study of blood T cell repertoires in COVID-19. Here immunoSEQ multiplex PCR was the method, and the copy in TCRdb shows in-frame clones only, minus some. The sample records some 430,000 clones, about nine tenths being singletons. Sequencing was carried out using PBMCs or T cells enriched from blood (not recorded which). Every receptor here comes from a man aged 18-30 years who had recovered from COVID-19. CDR3s include the opening cysteine and the closing phenylalanine or tryptophan. The D gene is left open where the match is weak. Clone size, where shown, is once, few, many, or a class for clones that have expanded.

clone_size	d_call	v_call	j_call	cdr3_aa	cdr3_nt
-	-	TRBV19	TRBJ1-2	CASSIEAGSIGYTF	TGTGCCAGTAGTATAGAAGCTGGTTCGATTGGCTACACCTTC
-	-	TRBV5-4	TRBJ1-1	CASRPEQGTLEAFF	TGTGCCAGCAGACCCGAGCAGGGGACCCTTGAAGCTTTCTTT
-	-	TRBV4-2	TRBJ2-2	CASSPNILPGELFF	TGTGCCAGCAGCCCGAACATACTACCCGGGGAGCTGTTTTTT
-	-	TRBV30	TRBJ1-1	CAWISRAMNTEAFF	TGTGCCTGGATAAGCAGGGCCATGAACACTGAAGCTTTCTTT
-	TRBD1	TRBV6-5	TRBJ2-4	CASSPWDRGPNIQYF	TGTGCCAGCAGTCCTTGGGACAGGGGTCCAAACATTCAGTACTTC
-	-	TRBV14	TRBJ2-3	CASSQDRGLSTDTQYF	TGTGCCAGCAGCCAAGATCGGGGACTGTCCACAGATACGCAGTATTTT
-	TRBD1	TRBV5-5	TRBJ2-3	CASSSPGTGRNTQYF	TGTGCCAGCAGCTCTCCCGGGACAGGGAGAAATACGCAGTATTTT
-	-	TRBV3-1/TRBV3-2	TRBJ2-5	CASSPRGQETQYF	TGTGCCAGCAGCCCGCGGGGACAAGAGACCCAGTACTTC
-	-	TRBV27	TRBJ1-2	CASSPQGLVYGYTF	TGTGCCAGCAGCCCCCAGGGGCTCGTCTATGGCTACACCTTC
-	TRBD1	TRBV5-5	TRBJ1-6	CASSRQGTGVVGTSPLHF	TGTGCCAGCAGCCGACAAGGGACAGGGGTGGTTGGGACTTCACCCCTCCACTTT
-	-	TRBV24-1	TRBJ2-5	CATGSPGAQETQYF	TGTGCCACCGGCTCCCCGGGAGCGCAAGAGACCCAGTACTTC
-	TRBD2	TRBV28	TRBJ2-1	CASSEILAGGFNEQFF	TGTGCCAGCAGCGAAATACTAGCGGGAGGGTTCAATGAGCAGTTCTTC
once	-	TRBV4-1	TRBJ1-3	CASSQYTGNTIYF	TGCGCCAGCAGCCAATACACTGGAAACACCATATATTTT
-	-	TRBV6-5	TRBJ1-1	CASRNLGGTEAFF	TGTGCCAGCAGGAACCTGGGAGGAACTGAAGCTTTCTTT
once	-	TRBV6-5	TRBJ2-4	CASSRSPYDIQYF	TGTGCCAGCAGTCGGAGTCCGTATGACATTCAGTACTTC
-	-	TRBV11-2	TRBJ2-1	CASSLEVSSYNEQFF	TGTGCCAGCAGCTTAGAGGTTAGCTCCTACAATGAGCAGTTCTTC
-	-	TRBV3-1/TRBV3-2	TRBJ2-2	CASSQERSTLRELFF	TGTGCCAGCAGCCAAGAGAGGTCTACTCTGAGGGAGCTGTTTTTT
once	TRBD1	TRBV5-4	TRBJ2-7	CASSPGQTYEQYF	TGTGCCAGCAGTCCGGGACAGACCTACGAGCAGTACTTC
-	-	TRBV9	TRBJ2-7	CASSAQTGPQDEQYF	TGTGCCAGCAGCGCTCAGACAGGACCCCAGGACGAGCAGTACTTC
-	-	TRBV7-6	TRBJ2-3	CASSLRQGLTDTQYF	TGTGCCAGCAGCTTACGGCAGGGCCTAACAGATACGCAGTATTTT
-	TRBD2	TRBV7-8	TRBJ2-3	CASSLGNSGSTDTQYF	TGTGCCAGCAGCTTAGGAAATAGCGGGAGCACAGATACGCAGTATTTT
-	-	TRBV28	TRBJ1-1	CASIAGNRGTEAFF	TGTGCCAGCATCGCAGGGAATCGAGGCACTGAAGCTTTCTTT
few	-	TRBV29-1	TRBJ1-1	CSVGQKNTEAFF	TGCAGCGTTGGACAGAAGAACACTGAAGCTTTCTTT